Below, 21 T cell receptor beta chains from the same sample are listed, as sequenced in a study of T-cell memory formation after mild COVID-19. From the 5' RACE reads, TCRdb called clonotypes with MiXCR, one entry per CDR3 protein. The sample has roughly 190,000 distinct CDR3 sequences, 27% seen once; the top ten hold around 10%. Specimen: PBMCs or a T cell subset sorted from them (not recorded which). These TCRs come from an adult woman who had mild COVID-19 (a few samples of this study predate the infection). Cell type and time point are not known.

This clonotype was seen a handful of times. The rearrangement joins TRBV29-1 to TRBJ2-5, with 8 bases identical to TRBD1. The CDR3 extends over 13 amino acids. Germline values: CDR1 SQVTM, CDR2 ANQGSEA. The J segment lost 6 bases and the V segment lost 4 bases, leaving 7 bases of the junction unmatched. CDR3 residues: CSVGYQGAKTQYF. The DNA for the CDR3 is TGCAGCGTTGGTTACCAGGGGGCGAAGACCCAGTACTTC.

V gene TRBV12-3 or TRBV12-4 combines with J gene TRBJ2-3, with 10 bases matching TRBD2. This CDR3 has 15 amino acids. After removal of 6 bases from V and 6 bases from J, the junction contained 9 bases not matched to a gene. CDR3 sequence reads: CASREAGGPSDTQYF. The CDR3 bases are TGTGCCAGCAGGGAAGCGGGGGGGCCCTCCGATACGCAGTATTTT.

The sample holds a few counts of this clonotype. The V gene is TRBV6-5, the J gene TRBJ2-5; 10 nucleotides match TRBD2. Germline CDR1 is MNHEY and CDR2 is SVGAGI. This CDR3 region has 16 residues. The junction had 8 bases not matched to a gene; V was cut back by 0 bases and J by 7 bases. As DNA, the CDR3 is TGTGCCAGCAGTTACTCGAGTAGCGGGGGGTACCTGACCCAGTACTTC. Translating gives CASSYSSSGGYLTQYF.

V usage is TRBV2 and J usage is TRBJ1-5; D gene ambiguous. The CDR3 spans 15 residues. Trimming left V 5 bases short and J 3 bases short, with 14 bases between. Germline V gene sequence: CDR1 SNHLY, CDR2 FYNNEI. This CDR3 is CASSTDGKFNQPQHF. Written as DNA, the CDR3 is TGTGCCAGCAGTACGGACGGAAAGTTCAATCAGCCCCAGCATTTT.

The gene calls are TRBV29-1 and TRBJ1-1; weak D call: TRBD1 (5 bases). Germline loops: CDR1 SQVTM, CDR2 ANQGSEA. V lost 4 bases and J lost 4, with 10 bases in between. The CDR3 loop spans 12 amino acids. The CDR3 DNA follows: TGCAGCGTTGGCGGGGGGTCCACTGAAGCTTTCTTT. Its translation is CSVGGGSTEAFF.

This clonotype was counted only a few times. The rearrangement joins TRBV9 to TRBJ2-3; TRBD2 aligns across 7 bases. Germline trimming cut 3 bases from V and 4 bases from J; bases unmatched to any gene: 8. The CDR3 is 15 amino acids. Germline V gene data show CDR1 as SGDLS and CDR2 as YYNGEE. CDR3 protein: CASSARGDWADTQYF. In DNA form, the CDR3 reads TGTGCCAGCAGCGCCCGGGGGGACTGGGCAGATACGCAGTATTTT. The full variable domain, completed using reference TRBV9 and TRBJ2-3, is DSGVTQTPKHLITATGQRVTLRCSPRSGDLSVYWYQQSLDQGLQFLIQYYNGEERAKGNILERFSAQQFPDLHSELNLSSLELGDSALYFCASSARGDWADTQYFGPGTRLTVL.

This clonotype was counted a few times. This sequence joins TRBV6-1 and TRBJ1-2; D not resolved. Germline V gives CDR1 MNHNS, CDR2 SASEGT. Trimming took 0 bases from V and 7 from J, leaving 9 bases between them. The CDR3 length is 13 residues. The DNA for the CDR3 is TGTGCCAGCAGTGAAGCGCTTTCCTCTGGCTACACCTTC. It specifies CASSEALSSGYTF.

There are a few counts of this clonotype. Here the CDR3 reads CASTPGGGGEQYF. The DNA for the CDR3 is TGTGCCAGCACCCCGGGGGGGGGTGGAGAGCAGTACTTC. The chain is built from TRBV7-9 and TRBJ2-7; TRBD2 matches at 8 bases. The CDR3 runs to 13 residues. Germline V gene lookup returns CDR1 SEHNR and CDR2 FQNEAQ (reference sequence). V lost 7 bases to trimming and J lost 7 bases; unmatched junction nucleotides: 9.

The V and J genes are TRBV18 and TRBJ2-1; 11 positions agree with TRBD2. With V trimmed by 4 bases and J by 9 bases, 11 bases remained unmatched. The germline gives CDR1 KGHSH, CDR2 LQKENI. The CDR3 is made up of 16 amino acids. The CDR3, as DNA: TGTGCCAGCTCACTGGCCTTAGCGGGAGGGCCAGGTGAGCAGTTCTTC. It is translated as CASSLALAGGPGEQFF.

This CDR3 is CASSFTLAGIEPSYNEQFF. The DNA for the CDR3 is TGTGCCAGCAGTTTTACACTAGCGGGAATTGAACCCTCCTACAATGAGCAGTTCTTC. The rearrangement joins TRBV12-3 or TRBV12-4 to TRBJ2-1; 10 bases map to TRBD2. The trim removed 3 bases at V and 0 bases at J, leaving 11 bases unmatched. This CDR3 region has 19 residues.

The chain recombines TRBV5-1 with TRBJ2-7; 10 nucleotides line up with TRBD2. V lost 0 bases, J lost 5 bases, and 8 bases stayed unmatched. The germline V gene has CDR1 SGHRS and CDR2 YFSETQ. CDR3 size: 16 residues. The CDR3 spells CASSLVPSGRVNEQYF. The DNA of the CDR3 is TGCGCCAGCAGCTTGGTTCCTAGCGGGAGAGTAAACGAGCAGTACTTC.

The chain couples TRBV18 to TRBJ1-6, with D uncertain. CDR3 length equals 14 residues. V was cut by 3 bases and J by 8 bases, with 11 bases left in between. The germline gives CDR1 KGHSH, CDR2 LQKENI. The CDR3 DNA follows: TGTGCCAGCTCACCGACCGTCTCGGATTCACCCCTCCACTTT. It is translated as CASSPTVSDSPLHF.

The chain links TRBV12-3 or TRBV12-4 to TRBJ2-3; D is undetermined. CDR3 size: 14 residues. V lost 7 bases and J lost 3, with 14 bases in between. CDR3 in DNA: TGTGCCAGCATTGGCATGGCAGTAACAGATACGCAGTATTTT. Translated, it gives CASIGMAVTDTQYF.

This clonotype was seen a handful of times. The chain employs TRBV12-3 or TRBV12-4 and TRBJ1-1; maybe TRBD1 (6 bases). Trimming took off 9 bases at V and 4 bases at J, with 12 bases between the two ends. The length of the CDR3 is 12 residues. The CDR3 DNA sequence: TGTGCCAGTGGGAGGGGGAGCACTGAAGCTTTCTTT. It specifies CASGRGSTEAFF.

In regard to this clonotype: At one end, the junction sequence differs from germline, possibly due to a read error. The genes are TRBV9 and TRBJ2-3, with D unclear. The CDR3 covers 13 residues. CDR1 is SGDLS, CDR2 YYNGEE, per germline. The CDR3 is CASSVDPTATQYF. For the CDR3, the DNA is TGTGCCAGCAGCGTAGATCCCACAGCTACGCAGTATTTT.

This rearrangement joins TRBV14 to TRBJ2-7; possible D gene TRBD2, 5 bases. Germline V gene sequence: CDR1 SGHDN, CDR2 FVKESK. The CDR3 covers 16 residues. V was clipped by 1 base and J by 6 bases, with 19 bases between them. The CDR3 sequence: CASSQGPPYSRGEQYF. CDR3 DNA sequence: TGTGCCAGCAGCCAAGGACCCCCCTACAGTCGGGGCGAGCAGTACTTC.

This clonotype has more than one count but fewer than ten. The chain carries TRBV4-1 and TRBJ1-2, with D possibly being TRBD1 (5 bases). The CDR3 extends over 13 amino acids. Per germline, CDR1 MGHRA and CDR2 YSYEKL. The germline V and J ends were trimmed by 4 bases and 6 bases, with 12 bases remaining between them. The DNA for the CDR3 is TGCGCCAGCAGCCGCGATGGGACGGATGGCTACACCTTC. It codes for CASSRDGTDGYTF.

This clonotype was observed a handful of times. V gene TRBV6-1 combines with J gene TRBJ1-1; D is unclear. The CDR3 spans 13 residues. V was shortened by 7 bases and J by 3 bases, with 12 bases between the two germline ends. In germline, CDR1 is MNHNS, CDR2 SASEGT. The DNA for the CDR3 is TGTGCCAGCAATCCAGGACTCTACACTGAAGCTTTCTTT. It is translated as CASNPGLYTEAFF.

This clonotype was found a few times. This chain connects TRBV12-3 or TRBV12-4 to TRBJ2-1; the D is unclear. V lost 1 base to trimming and J lost 8 bases, with 15 bases between them. The CDR3 has 15 residues. CDR3 in DNA: TGTGCCAGCAGTTTAGGGACCTCCGCTTCGGATGAGCAGTTCTTC. This encodes CASSLGTSASDEQFF.

This clonotype was picked up a small number of times. This chain joins TRBV24-1 and TRBJ2-1, with no clear D. The ends were cut back, 7 bases at V and 7 bases at J, with 7 bases in the middle. Germline V gene sequence: CDR1 KGHDR, CDR2 SFDVKD. CDR3 length equals 11 residues. CDR3: CATRYQNEQFF. The DNA for the CDR3 is TGTGCCACCAGGTACCAGAATGAGCAGTTCTTC.

This clonotype has a handful of counts. The V and J genes are TRBV29-1 and TRBJ1-5, with TRBD1 as a possible D gene (5 bases). Deletions cut 4 bases from V and 2 bases from J, with 9 bases between. The CDR3 has 13 amino acids. Germline V lookup: CDR1 SQVTM, CDR2 ANQGSEA. The CDR3 sequence is CSVGGGGNQPQHF. DNA for the CDR3: TGCAGCGTTGGGGGGGGTGGCAATCAGCCCCAGCATTTT.